This T cell receptor beta chain was sequenced in a study of blood T cell repertoires in COVID-19. As for the study in general: Material from acute and convalescent COVID-19 was sourced from the United States, Italy and Spain.

This clone was observed a single time. The V gene end was trimmed by 3 bases and the J gene end by 8 bases; junction bases not matched to a gene: 4. The CDR3 consists of 15 residues. Germline CDR1 and CDR2: SGHTS and YDEGEE. In the study's own analysis: Estimation of nucleated cell counts was performed using reference gene primer amplification. Profiling relied on immunoSEQ multiplex PCR, and the TCRdb table lists in-frame clones only, not all of them. V and J calls and clone size are those listed in that table; D and trimming were worked out from the DNA. This table holds roughly 500,000 clones, 75% to 90% found once. Cohorts were assigned according to the clinical history that participants reported. Donors of Cohort 3 who recovered were those that had two negative PCRs, clearance, or symptom resolution.

The chain has TRBV5-8 and TRBJ1-6, with 11 bases matching TRBD1. The clonotype comes from a woman aged 55-69 years who had recovered from COVID-19. The sequencing sample was made of PBMCs or T cells enriched from blood (not recorded which). The CDR3, as DNA: TGTGCCAGCAGCTGGGGACAGGGGGTAGATTCACCCCTCCACTTT. Its protein is CASSWGQGVDSPLHF.